A single sample is the source of the 14 T cell receptor beta chains below, sequenced in a study of blood T cell repertoires in COVID-19. Clones were read by immunoSEQ multiplex PCR, and TCRdb kept only the in-frame ones, dropping some. The sample contains under 75,000 clones, over 90% of which appear only once. Sequences were obtained from peripheral blood. All receptors derive from a man aged 45 to 65 with active COVID-19.

The V and J genes are TRBV27 and TRBJ2-6; no reliable D call. CDR3 length: 14 amino acids. Looked up from germline, CDR1 is MNHEY and CDR2 is SMNVEV (reference sequence). V was pared by 2 bases and J by 2 bases, with 4 bases between. For the CDR3, the DNA is TGTGCCAGCAGTTTAGTTACTGGGGCCAACGTCCTGACTTTC. Translating it yields CASSLVTGANVLTF.

This clone was observed a single time. V is TRBV2 and J is TRBJ2-6, with D perhaps TRBD1 (6 bases). In germline, CDR1 is SNHLY, CDR2 FYNNEI. Trimming took 5 bases from V and 0 from J, leaving 11 bases between them. This CDR3 has 16 residues. The CDR3 DNA reads as TGTGCCAGCAGTTGGACAGTAAGCTCTGGGGCCAACGTCCTGACTTTC. It translates to CASSWTVSSGANVLTF.

The count of this clone is one. The chain has TRBV19 and TRBJ1-2, with D maybe TRBD1 (5 bases). The ends were cut back, 5 bases at V and 8 bases at J, with 18 bases in the middle. CDR3 length equals 14 residues. Germline loops: CDR1 LNHDA, CDR2 SQIVND (reference sequence). This CDR3 is CASSVDQGPLGYTF. In DNA form, the CDR3 reads TGTGCCAGTAGTGTGGATCAGGGTCCCCTAGGCTACACCTTC.

The V call is TRBV6-2 or TRBV6-3, the J call TRBJ1-5, with D possibly TRBD1 on 5 matching bases. Trimming removed 3 bases at V and 1 base at J, with 10 bases between. CDR3 length: 15 residues. Germline V lookup: CDR1 MNHEY, CDR2 SVGEGT. CDR3 in amino acids: CASSYLGLSNQPQHF. For the CDR3, the DNA is TGTGCCAGCAGTTATCTGGGGCTCAGCAATCAGCCCCAGCATTTT.

A single count supports this clone. This rearrangement joins TRBV19 to TRBJ2-7; perhaps TRBD1 as D (5 bases). The ends were cut back, 2 bases at V and 4 bases at J, with 12 bases in the middle. Germline V gives CDR1 LNHDA, CDR2 SQIVND (reference sequence). The CDR3 is 14 amino acids. Here the CDR3 reads CASSINPRAYEQYF. In DNA, the CDR3 is TGTGCCAGTAGTATAAATCCCAGGGCGTACGAGCAGTACTTC.

The V and J genes are TRBV18 and TRBJ2-7, with D unresolved. Germline V gives CDR1 KGHSH, CDR2 LQKENI. This CDR3 contains 13 residues. V was clipped by 2 bases and J by 5 bases, with 10 bases between them. The chain's CDR3 is CASSPSFLDEQYF. The CDR3 coding sequence is TGTGCCAGCTCACCAAGCTTCCTCGACGAGCAGTACTTC. Using reference TRBV18 and TRBJ2-7 for the parts outside the CDR3, the full variable domain is NAGVMQNPRHLVRRRGQEARLRCSPMKGHSHVYWYRQLPEEGLKFMVYLQKENIIDESGMPKERFSAEFPKEGPSILRIQQVVRGDSAAYFCASSPSFLDEQYFGPGTRLTVT.

The J gene is TRBJ1-5, the V gene TRBV24-1; D is possibly TRBD1 (5 bases). The CDR3 extends over 14 amino acids. V was trimmed by 2 bases and J by 6 bases, leaving 10 bases between them. Germline lookup yields CDR1 KGHDR and CDR2 SFDVKD. CDR3 amino acids: CATSDSAGFQPQHF. In DNA, the CDR3 is TGTGCCACCAGTGATTCCGCAGGGTTTCAGCCCCAGCATTTT.

The chain carries TRBV4-2 and TRBJ2-1; 11 nucleotides line up with TRBD2. V shed 4 bases, J shed 6 bases, and the junction held 8 bases outside the gene matches. Germline V gene lookup returns CDR1 LGHNA and CDR2 YNFKEQ. This CDR3 is 16 amino acids long. The CDR3 reads CASSLVAGGPGNEQFF. CDR3 sequence (DNA): TGTGCCAGCAGCCTCGTAGCGGGGGGGCCGGGCAATGAGCAGTTCTTC.

The J gene is TRBJ1-2, the V gene TRBV2; D call uncertain. V gave up 3 bases and J gave up 7 bases, with 15 bases separating them. This CDR3 region has 14 residues. Germline V gene lookup returns CDR1 SNHLY and CDR2 FYNNEI. The DNA for the CDR3 is TGTGCCAGCAGTGACACCGGTCGACGGGGTGGCTACACCTTC. Protein sequence: CASSDTGRRGGYTF.

The J gene is TRBJ2-7, the V gene TRBV5-8; weak D call: TRBD2 (6 bases). Germline assignment: CDR1 SGHTS and CDR2 YDEGEE. The CDR3 sequence is 15 residues long. The germline V and J ends were trimmed by 4 bases and 8 bases, with 22 bases remaining between them. CDR3 loop: CASSENRDFRMKQYF. In DNA form, the CDR3 reads TGTGCCAGCAGCGAAAACCGGGACTTCCGGATGAAGCAGTACTTC.

V usage is TRBV13 and J usage is TRBJ2-3, with 11 nucleotides matching TRBD2. V shed 4 bases, J shed 2 bases, and the junction held 5 bases outside the gene matches. This CDR3 comprises 16 residues. In germline, CDR1 is PRHDT, CDR2 FYEKMQ (reference sequence). CDR3: CASSSGTSGHTDTQYF. The CDR3, as DNA: TGTGCCAGCAGCTCAGGGACTAGCGGACACACAGATACGCAGTATTTT.

The rearrangement joins TRBV13 to TRBJ2-7, with D perhaps matching TRBD2 (5 bases). The CDR3 runs to 14 residues. CDR1 PRHDT and CDR2 FYEKMQ come from the germline V gene (reference sequence). V lost 0 bases, J lost 0 bases, and 6 bases lay in between. Here the CDR3 reads CASSLGSGSYEQYF. CDR3 in DNA: TGTGCCAGCAGCTTAGGAAGCGGCTCCTACGAGCAGTACTTC.

This clone was observed a single time. The chain employs TRBV28 and TRBJ1-1; perhaps TRBD1 as D (5 bases). This CDR3 region has 14 residues. V was shortened by 3 bases and J by 6 bases, with 14 bases between the two germline ends. CDR1 and CDR2 from the germline V gene are MDHEN and SYDVKM. CDR3 amino acids: CASSFGGRGAEAFF. The CDR3 region has the DNA TGTGCCAGCAGTTTCGGGGGACGAGGGGCTGAAGCTTTCTTT.

The chain joins TRBV23-1 to TRBJ1-2; D remains unclear. TRBV23-1 falls under the ORF class, with uncertain function. The CDR3 is 12 amino acids. Trimming stripped 11 bases from V and 8 bases from J, with 18 bases between. CDR3: CASPHGGVGYTF. For the CDR3, the DNA is TGCGCCTCCCCTCATGGAGGAGTCGGCTACACCTTC.